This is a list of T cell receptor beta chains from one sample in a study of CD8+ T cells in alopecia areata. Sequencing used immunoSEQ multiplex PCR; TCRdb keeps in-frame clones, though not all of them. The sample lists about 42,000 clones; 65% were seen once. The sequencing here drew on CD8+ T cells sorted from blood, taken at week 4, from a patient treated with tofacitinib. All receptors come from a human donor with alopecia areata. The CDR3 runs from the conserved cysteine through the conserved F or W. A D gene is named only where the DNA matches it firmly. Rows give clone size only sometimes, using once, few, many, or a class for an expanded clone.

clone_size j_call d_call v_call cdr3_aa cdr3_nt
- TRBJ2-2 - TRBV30 CAWGLRNTGELFF TGTGCCTGGGGACTTCGGAACACCGGGGAGCTGTTTTTT
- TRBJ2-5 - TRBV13 CASSFGTWETQYF TGTGCCAGCAGTTTTGGAACTTGGGAGACCCAGTACTTC
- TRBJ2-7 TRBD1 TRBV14 CASSQGTGEYEQYF TGTGCCAGCAGCCAAGGAACAGGGGAATACGAGCAGTACTTC
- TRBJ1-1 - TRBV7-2 CASSYPQVLGTEAFF TGTGCCAGCAGCTACCCACAGGTTTTAGGCACTGAAGCTTTCTTT
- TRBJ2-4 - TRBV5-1 CASSWEEGTTPLAKNIQYF TGCGCCAGCAGCTGGGAGGAGGGGACGACCCCGCTAGCCAAAAACATTCAGTACTTC
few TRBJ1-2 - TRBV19 CASTPGTSSYGYTF TGTGCCAGTACCCCTGGTACCAGCAGCTATGGCTACACCTTC
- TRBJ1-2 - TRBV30 CAWTGDIWGYTF TGTGCCTGGACCGGGGACATCTGGGGCTACACCTTC
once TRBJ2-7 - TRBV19 CASSTLVGYEQYF TGTGCCAGTAGTACGCTAGTGGGATACGAGCAGTACTTC
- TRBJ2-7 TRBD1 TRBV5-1 CASSPTGAYEQYF TGCGCCAGCAGCCCGACAGGGGCCTACGAGCAGTACTTC
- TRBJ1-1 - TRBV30 CAWQTGTNTEAFF TGTGCCTGGCAAACTGGGACGAACACTGAAGCTTTCTTT
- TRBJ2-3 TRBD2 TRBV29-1 CSVDGLAGGTVTDTQYF TGCAGCGTTGATGGGCTAGCGGGGGGAACGGTCACAGATACGCAGTATTTT
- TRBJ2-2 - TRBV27 CASSLSALGNTGELFF TGTGCCAGCAGTTTATCGGCCCTGGGAAACACCGGGGAGCTGTTTTTT
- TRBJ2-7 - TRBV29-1 CSVLWENKQYF TGCAGCGTGCTTTGGGAGAACAAGCAGTACTTC
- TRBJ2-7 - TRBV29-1 CSVPVLGSYEQYF TGCAGCGTTCCCGTATTAGGCTCCTACGAGCAGTACTTC
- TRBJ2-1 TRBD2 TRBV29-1 CSVVDPSGAGDEQFF TGCAGCGTTGTGGACCCGAGCGGGGCTGGGGATGAGCAGTTCTTC
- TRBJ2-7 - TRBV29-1 CSVEEDYEQYF TGCAGCGTTGAAGAGGACTACGAGCAGTACTTC
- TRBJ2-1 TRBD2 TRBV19 CASSMWGGYNEQFF TGTGCCAGTAGTATGTGGGGGGGATACAATGAGCAGTTCTTC
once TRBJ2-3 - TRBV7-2 CASSSRTDTQYF TGTGCCAGCAGCTCACGCACAGATACGCAGTATTTT
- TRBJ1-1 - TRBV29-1 CSVVLNTEAFF TGCAGCGTTGTTTTGAACACTGAAGCTTTCTTT
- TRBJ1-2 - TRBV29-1 CSVGQGPQGYTF TGCAGCGTTGGCCAGGGGCCTCAAGGCTACACCTTC
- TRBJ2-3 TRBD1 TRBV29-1 CSVWDRGTDTQYF TGCAGCGTTTGGGACAGGGGCACAGATACGCAGTATTTT
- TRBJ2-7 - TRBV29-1 CSVDGTATGNSYEQYF TGCAGCGTTGATGGTACCGCTACAGGGAACTCCTACGAGCAGTACTTC
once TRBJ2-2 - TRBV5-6 CASSLPSQAVYGELFF TGTGCCAGCAGCCTACCTTCACAGGCCGTTTACGGGGAGCTGTTTTTT
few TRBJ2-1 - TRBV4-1 CASSQDRNAREQFF TGCGCCAGCAGCCAAGATCGGAACGCTAGGGAGCAGTTCTTC
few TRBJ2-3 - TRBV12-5 CASATPSDTQYF TGTGCTAGTGCCACCCCCTCGGATACGCAGTATTTT
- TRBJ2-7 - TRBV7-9 CASTGQVSYEQYF TGTGCCAGCACAGGCCAGGTATCCTACGAGCAGTACTTC
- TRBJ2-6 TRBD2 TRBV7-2 CASSPSAGGRSGANVLTF TGTGCCAGCAGCCCCTCTGCGGGGGGGAGGTCTGGGGCCAACGTCCTGACTTTC
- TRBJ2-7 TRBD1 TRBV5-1 CASSIGTGYEQYF TGCGCCAGCAGCATTGGGACAGGCTACGAGCAGTACTTC
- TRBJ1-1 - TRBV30 CAWGEAEAFF TGTGCCTGGGGCGAAGCTGAAGCTTTCTTT
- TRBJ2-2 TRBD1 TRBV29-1 CSVVWGTGIHTGELFF TGCAGCGTTGTTTGGGGGACAGGGATTCACACCGGGGAGCTGTTTTTT
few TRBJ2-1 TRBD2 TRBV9 CASSVGTSRTYNEQFF TGTGCCAGCAGCGTAGGGACTAGTCGAACCTACAATGAGCAGTTCTTC
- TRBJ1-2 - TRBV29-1 CSVEGGTPSGYTF TGCAGCGTTGAAGGTGGTACACCATCTGGCTACACCTTC
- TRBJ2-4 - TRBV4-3 CASSPGAGPLQYF TGCGCCAGCAGCCCCGGGGCGGGCCCGCTTCAGTACTTC
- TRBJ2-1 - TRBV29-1 CSVIGSYNEQFF TGCAGCGTCATAGGGTCCTACAATGAGCAGTTCTTC
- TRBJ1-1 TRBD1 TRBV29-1 CSVDRGWSEAFF TGCAGCGTTGACAGGGGGTGGAGCGAAGCTTTCTTT
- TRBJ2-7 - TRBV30 CAWSGGAYEQYF TGTGCCTGGAGTGGCGGGGCCTACGAGCAGTACTTC
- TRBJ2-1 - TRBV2 CASSEAGGGEQFF TGTGCCAGCAGTGAAGCTGGGGGTGGTGAGCAGTTCTTC
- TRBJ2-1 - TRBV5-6 CASSSGTGNEQFF TGTGCCAGCAGCTCCGGGACCGGCAATGAGCAGTTCTTC
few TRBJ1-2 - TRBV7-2 CASTHGSNYGYTF TGTGCCAGCACCCATGGGTCTAACTATGGCTACACCTTC
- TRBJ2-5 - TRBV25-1 CASSDWRGPETQYF TGTGCCAGCAGTGATTGGCGTGGCCCAGAGACCCAGTACTTC
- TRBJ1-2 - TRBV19 CASNPGNYGYTF TGTGCCAGTAACCCCGGGAACTATGGCTACACCTTC
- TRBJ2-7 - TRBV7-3 CASSLGASYEQYF TGTGCCAGCAGCTTAGGCGCTAGCTACGAGCAGTACTTC
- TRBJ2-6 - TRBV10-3 CAISEFGGVADNSGANVLTF TGTGCCATCAGTGAGTTCGGCGGGGTAGCGGATAACTCTGGGGCCAACGTCCTGACTTTC
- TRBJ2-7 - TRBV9 CASSVGVGSYEQYF TGTGCCAGCAGCGTAGGTGTGGGATCCTACGAGCAGTACTTC
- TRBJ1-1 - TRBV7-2 CASSPFGGGTTEAFF TGTGCCAGCAGCCCCTTTGGTGGGGGAACCACTGAAGCTTTCTTT
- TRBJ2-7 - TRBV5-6 CASSPRVGAYEQYF TGTGCCAGCAGTCCTAGGGTTGGGGCCTACGAGCAGTACTTC